This TCR beta chain was profiled in a study of molecular identifiers for immune sequencing clone quantification listed by TCRdb under 2018. General notes on the study: For a replicate experiment, the RNA from either around 20,000 or 99,000 naive CD8 T cells was divided into five aliquots, and four of those aliquots went on to sequencing. CD8 T cells were used in a methods study to benchmark molecular-identifier clustering-based TCR repertoire sequencing (MIDCIRS) and TCR RNA copy counting. What the authors observed across the whole study: The naive libraries included spiked-in Jurkat TCR RNA (around 9 copies' worth), and this RNA is not part of the donor repertoire. Roughly 2.8 recovered TCR RNA copies per cell were obtained by modeling, versus about 10 by digital PCR, implying a capture efficiency of 25% to 30%. Spiked-in Jurkat TCR RNA equivalent to a single cell was reported to be detectable even among 850,000 to 1,000,000 naive CD8 T cells. Highly expanded clone sizes could be underestimated because identical TCR molecules may share a barcode. When barcode sub-clustering was omitted, TCR diversity was inflated by chimeric consensus sequences, with chimeras reaching as high as 47%. Clones above 20 RNA copies held over 98% of molecules in CMV-specific effector cells but under 1% in naive cells.

The library relied on PCR. For sequencing, a NextSeq 500 was employed. Bulk TCR libraries were made following a previously described method, with the TCR primers given in Table S5. Purification of total RNA was performed with the Qiagen AllPrep DNA/RNA kit. Before analysis, reads from multiple sequencing runs of the same library were pooled. The original pipeline was this. Reads were retained only if their TCR constant sequence matched exactly, and those retained reads were trimmed to 150 nt and grouped according to their 12-nt molecular barcodes. Within each barcode group, reads were sub-clustered at a 15% Levenshtein threshold, and quality-weighted consensus sequences were built per RNA molecule. Non-functional sequences were excluded, and lower-count sequences lying one edit away from another sequence were also excluded. Based on a fit of two negative binomial distributions, barcode sub-clusters having less than 20% of the maximum read count were discarded. The public reads were quality trimmed at Q25 with fastp and then assembled into clones with MiXCR by TCRdb, keeping productive beta chains. Every CDR3 protein is listed once, alongside the most common genes and DNA of its rows. TCRdb, not the original authors, processed these V and J calls. This sample lists about 40,000 distinct CDR3 sequences; about 24% were detected once. Of the sample, around 0.96% falls within the top ten clones.

The junction carries 5 bases between V and J, which are trimmed by 0 bases and 10 bases respectively. CDR1 and CDR2, per the germline V gene, are SGHRS and YFSETQ. Counted from cysteine to phenylalanine, this CDR3 has 11 amino acids. The entry retains the CDR3 DNA only, 33 bases that are in frame from base 1. Libraries of naive CD8 T cells were built from anywhere between about 17,000 and 1,000,000 sorted cells, with 10%, 30% or 50% of the purified RNA used. Naive CD8 T cells were FACS-sorted as CD8+CD4-CCR7+CD45RA+ on a BD FACSAria II into RLT Plus buffer. To test detection sensitivity, Jurkat RNA equivalent to roughly eleven TCR copies was spiked into samples of roughly 18,000-1,000,000 naive CD8 T cells. CD8 T cells were enriched with RosetteSep CD8+ T Cell Enrichment Cocktail and Ficoll-Paque, followed by ACK red cell lysis. Remarks on this clonotype: Its binding antigen is unknown. It has no much larger one-base neighbor in the sample; base qualities were not kept.

This clonotype originated in a human donor in good health. Some libraries in this study had Jurkat cell RNA spiked in. Source material: naive CD8+ T cells from blood, with Jurkat cell RNA spiked in. In light of the paper, this sample's cell subset or site label describes: FACS-sorted CD8+CD4-CCR7+CD45RA+ naive T cells. Recombination joined TRBV5-1 with TRBJ2-1; too little of a D gene remains to name it. CDR3 reads: CASSLVAEQFF. The sequence in DNA is TGCGCCAGCAGCTTGGTGGCGGAGCAGTTCTTC.